A single T cell receptor (beta chain) is shown here with its context. The data belong to a study of PD-L1 blockade in urothelial cancer. Method: immunoSEQ multiplex PCR; TCRdb's copy keeps in-frame clones and lacks some. In the table there are 100,000 to 150,000 clones, approximately 88% of which are singletons. Time point noted: pretreatment peripheral blood. CDR1 MDHEN and CDR2 SYDVKM come from the germline V gene. The CDR3 is made up of 13 amino acids. The ends were cut back, 3 bases at V and 8 bases at J, with 13 bases in the middle. The chain recombines TRBV28 with TRBJ1-2, with no clear D. This material consisted of PBMCs, taken around atezolizumab (anti-PD-L1) treatment. The receptor comes from a man in his fifties or sixties with urothelial cancer. CDR3 sequence reads: CASSFIRSVGYTF. CDR3 nucleotides: TGTGCCAGCAGTTTTATTCGGTCCGTGGGCTACACCTTC.